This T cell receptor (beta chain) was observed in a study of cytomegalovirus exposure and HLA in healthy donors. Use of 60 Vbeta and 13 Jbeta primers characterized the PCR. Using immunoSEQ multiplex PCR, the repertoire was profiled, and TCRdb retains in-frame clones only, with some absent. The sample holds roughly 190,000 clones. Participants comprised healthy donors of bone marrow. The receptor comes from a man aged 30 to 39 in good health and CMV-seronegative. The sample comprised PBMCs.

The CDR3 region is CASRWEDYGYTF. In DNA, the CDR3 is TGTGCCAGCAGATGGGAGGACTATGGCTACACCTTC. The rearrangement links TRBV2 to TRBJ1-2, with D uncertain. V lost 6 bases, J lost 3 bases, and 8 bases lay in between. The CDR3 covers 12 residues. The germline CDR1 and CDR2 sequences are SNHLY and FYNNEI.